The sample holds a few counts of the clone carrying this TCR beta chain. The antigen remains undetermined. This entry is derived from a study of response to subunit inactivated influenza vaccine. MiXCR was run by TCRdb on the RT-PCR reads, yielding one entry per CDR3 protein. The repertoire holds 500,000 to 600,000 distinct CDR3 sequences, 14% seen once, with over 8.5% in the top ten. V lost 2 bases, J lost 1 base, and 9 bases lay in between. CDR1 is SGHTA and CDR2 is FQGNSA in the germline V gene. The CDR3 runs to 15 residues. Findings of the study overall: T cells newly recruited by each seasonal influenza vaccination are few, the authors suggested.

This rearrangement joins TRBV7-2 to TRBJ1-5, with no clear D. The sequence was collected from a middle-aged man who received an inactivated influenza vaccine. The material sequenced was PBMCs from blood, taken about 13 days after vaccination. CDR3 in amino acids: CASSLQVRSNQPQHF. The CDR3 DNA reads TGTGCCAGCAGCTTACAGGTCAGGAGCAATCAGCCCCAGCATTTT.